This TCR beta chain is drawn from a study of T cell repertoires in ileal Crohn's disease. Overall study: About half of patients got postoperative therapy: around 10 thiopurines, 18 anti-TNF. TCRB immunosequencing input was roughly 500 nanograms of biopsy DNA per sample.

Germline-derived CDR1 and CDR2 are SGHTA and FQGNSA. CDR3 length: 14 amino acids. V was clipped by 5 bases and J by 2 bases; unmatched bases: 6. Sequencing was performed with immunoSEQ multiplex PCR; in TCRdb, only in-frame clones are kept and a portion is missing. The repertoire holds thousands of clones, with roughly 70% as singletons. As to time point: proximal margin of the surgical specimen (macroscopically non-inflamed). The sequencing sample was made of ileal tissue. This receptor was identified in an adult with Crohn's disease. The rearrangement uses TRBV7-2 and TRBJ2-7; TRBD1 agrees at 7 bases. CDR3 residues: CASSPGQPAYEQYF. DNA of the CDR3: TGTGCCAGCAGCCCGGGACAGCCGGCCTACGAGCAGTACTTC.